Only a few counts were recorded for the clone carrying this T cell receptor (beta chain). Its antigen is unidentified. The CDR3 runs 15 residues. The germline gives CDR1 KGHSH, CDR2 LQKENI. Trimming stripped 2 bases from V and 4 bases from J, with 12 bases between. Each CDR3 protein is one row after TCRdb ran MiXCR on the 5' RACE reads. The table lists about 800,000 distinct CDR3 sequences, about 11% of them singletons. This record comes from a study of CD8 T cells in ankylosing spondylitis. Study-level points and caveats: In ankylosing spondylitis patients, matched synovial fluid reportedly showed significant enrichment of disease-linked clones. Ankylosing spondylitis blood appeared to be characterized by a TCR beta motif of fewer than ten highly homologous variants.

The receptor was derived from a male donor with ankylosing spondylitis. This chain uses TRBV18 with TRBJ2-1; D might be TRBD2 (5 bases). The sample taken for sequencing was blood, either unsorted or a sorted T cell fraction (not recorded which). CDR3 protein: CASSPTASPYNEQFF. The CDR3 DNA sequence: TGTGCCAGCTCACCAACCGCTAGCCCATACAATGAGCAGTTCTTC.